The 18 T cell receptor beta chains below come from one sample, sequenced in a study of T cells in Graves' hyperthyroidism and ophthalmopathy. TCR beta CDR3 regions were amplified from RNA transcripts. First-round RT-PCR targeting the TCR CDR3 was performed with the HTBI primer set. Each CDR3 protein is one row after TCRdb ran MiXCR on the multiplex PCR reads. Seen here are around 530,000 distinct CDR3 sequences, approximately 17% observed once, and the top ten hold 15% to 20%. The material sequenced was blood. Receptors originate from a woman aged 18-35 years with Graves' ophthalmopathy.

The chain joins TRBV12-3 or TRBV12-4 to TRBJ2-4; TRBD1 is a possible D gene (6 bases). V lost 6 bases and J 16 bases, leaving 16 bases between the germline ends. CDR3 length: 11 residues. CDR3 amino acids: CASSIRTEIYF. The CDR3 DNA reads TGTGCCAGCAGCATCCGGACAGAAATCTACTTC.

In nucleotides, the CDR3 is TGTGCCAGCAACGCGGTTAGAGGGGGTCAAGAGACCCAGTACTTC. Protein product: CASNAVRGGQETQYF. The chain couples TRBV11-2 to TRBJ2-5, with D possibly matching TRBD1 (6 bases). In germline, CDR1 is SGHAT, CDR2 FQNNGV. Between the trimmed V and J ends, which lost 7 bases and 2 bases, there was a span of 17 bases. This CDR3 region has 15 residues.

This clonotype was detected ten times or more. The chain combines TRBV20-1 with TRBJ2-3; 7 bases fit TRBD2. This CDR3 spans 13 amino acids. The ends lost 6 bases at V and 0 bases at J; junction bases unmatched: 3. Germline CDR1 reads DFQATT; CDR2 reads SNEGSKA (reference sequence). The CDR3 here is CSAGGGSTDTQYF. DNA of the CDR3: TGCAGTGCGGGCGGGGGTAGCACAGATACGCAGTATTTT.

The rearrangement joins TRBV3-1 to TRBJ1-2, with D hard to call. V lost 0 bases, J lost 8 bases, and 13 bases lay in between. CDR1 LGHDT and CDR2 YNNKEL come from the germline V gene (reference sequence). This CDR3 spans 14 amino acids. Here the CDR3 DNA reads TGTGCCAGCAGCCAAGAAGTTGGGTTGCGAGGCTACACCTTC. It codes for CASSQEVGLRGYTF.

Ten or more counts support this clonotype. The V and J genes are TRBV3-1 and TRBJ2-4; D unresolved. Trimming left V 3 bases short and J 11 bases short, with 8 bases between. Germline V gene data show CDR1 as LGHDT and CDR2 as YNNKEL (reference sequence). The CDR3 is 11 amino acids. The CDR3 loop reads CASSHQDVQYF. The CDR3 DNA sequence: TGTGCCAGCAGCCATCAGGACGTTCAGTACTTC.

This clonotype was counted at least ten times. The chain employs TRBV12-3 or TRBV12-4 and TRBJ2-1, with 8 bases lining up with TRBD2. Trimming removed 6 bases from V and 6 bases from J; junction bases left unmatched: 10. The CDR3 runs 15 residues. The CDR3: CASRETGGAVNEQFF. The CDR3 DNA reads TGTGCCAGCAGGGAGACCGGGGGGGCGGTCAATGAGCAGTTCTTC.

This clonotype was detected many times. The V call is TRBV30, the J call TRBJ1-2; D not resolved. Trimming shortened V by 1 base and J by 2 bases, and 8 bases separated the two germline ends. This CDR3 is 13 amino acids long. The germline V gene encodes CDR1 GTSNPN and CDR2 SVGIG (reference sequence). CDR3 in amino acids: CAWSGSSNYGYTF. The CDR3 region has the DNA TGTGCCTGGAGTGGTTCGTCCAACTATGGCTACACCTTC.

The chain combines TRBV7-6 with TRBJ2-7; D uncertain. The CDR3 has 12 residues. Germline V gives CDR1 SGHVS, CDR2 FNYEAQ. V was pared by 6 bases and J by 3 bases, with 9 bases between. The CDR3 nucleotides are TGTGCCAGCAGTGGTTTGGGCTACGAGCAGTACTTC. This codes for CASSGLGYEQYF.

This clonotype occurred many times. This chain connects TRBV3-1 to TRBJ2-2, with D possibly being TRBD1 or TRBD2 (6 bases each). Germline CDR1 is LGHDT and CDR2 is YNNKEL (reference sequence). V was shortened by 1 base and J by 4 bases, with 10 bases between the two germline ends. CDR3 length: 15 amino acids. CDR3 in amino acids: CASSQGGAVTGELFF. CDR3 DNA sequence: TGTGCCAGCAGCCAAGGGGGGGCGGTCACCGGGGAGCTGTTTTTT.

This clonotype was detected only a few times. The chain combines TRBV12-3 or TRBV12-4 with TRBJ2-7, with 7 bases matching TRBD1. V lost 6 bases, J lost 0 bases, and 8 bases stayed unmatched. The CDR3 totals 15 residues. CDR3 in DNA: TGTGCCAGCAGCTCTCAGGGGGTCAGCTCCTACGAGCAGTACTTC. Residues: CASSSQGVSSYEQYF.

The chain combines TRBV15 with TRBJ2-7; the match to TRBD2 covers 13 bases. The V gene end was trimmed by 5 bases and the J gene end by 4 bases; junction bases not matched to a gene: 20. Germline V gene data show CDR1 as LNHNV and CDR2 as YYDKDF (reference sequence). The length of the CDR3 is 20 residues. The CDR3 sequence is CATSEFLGLAGSTRGYEQYF. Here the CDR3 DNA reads TGTGCCACCAGCGAGTTCTTGGGACTAGCGGGATCCACCCGGGGGTACGAGCAGTACTTC.

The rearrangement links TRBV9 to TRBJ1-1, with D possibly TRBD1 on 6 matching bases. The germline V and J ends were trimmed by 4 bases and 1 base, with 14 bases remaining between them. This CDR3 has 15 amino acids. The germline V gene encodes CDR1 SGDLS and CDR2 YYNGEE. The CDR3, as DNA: TGTGCCAGCAGCCCCACAGGGATTGGGAACACTGAAGCTTTCTTT. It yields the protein CASSPTGIGNTEAFF.

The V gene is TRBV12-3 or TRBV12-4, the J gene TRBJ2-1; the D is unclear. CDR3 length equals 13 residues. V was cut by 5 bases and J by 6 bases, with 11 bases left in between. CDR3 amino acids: CASSARPGNEQFF. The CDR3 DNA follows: TGTGCCAGCAGTGCTCGCCCGGGCAATGAGCAGTTCTTC.

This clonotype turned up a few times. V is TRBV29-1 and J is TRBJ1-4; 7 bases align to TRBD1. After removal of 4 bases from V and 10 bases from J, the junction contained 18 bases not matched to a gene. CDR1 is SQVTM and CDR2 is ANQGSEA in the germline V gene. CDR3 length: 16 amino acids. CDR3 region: CSVVSPRNHRGAKLFF. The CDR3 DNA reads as TGCAGCGTTGTATCACCGCGAAACCACAGGGGCGCAAAACTGTTTTTT.

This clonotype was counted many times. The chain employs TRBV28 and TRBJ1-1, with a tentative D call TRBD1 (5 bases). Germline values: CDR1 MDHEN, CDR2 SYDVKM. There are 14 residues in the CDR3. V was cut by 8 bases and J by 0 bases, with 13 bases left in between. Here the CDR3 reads CASQGGELNTEAFF. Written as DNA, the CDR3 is TGTGCCAGCCAGGGAGGAGAACTGAACACTGAAGCTTTCTTT.

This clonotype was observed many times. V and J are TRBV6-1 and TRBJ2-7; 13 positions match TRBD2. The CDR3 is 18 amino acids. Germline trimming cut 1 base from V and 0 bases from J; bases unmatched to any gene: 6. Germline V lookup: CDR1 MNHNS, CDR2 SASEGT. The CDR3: CASSEGYGTSGASYEQYF. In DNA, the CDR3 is TGTGCCAGCAGTGAAGGGTATGGGACTAGCGGGGCCTCCTACGAGCAGTACTTC.

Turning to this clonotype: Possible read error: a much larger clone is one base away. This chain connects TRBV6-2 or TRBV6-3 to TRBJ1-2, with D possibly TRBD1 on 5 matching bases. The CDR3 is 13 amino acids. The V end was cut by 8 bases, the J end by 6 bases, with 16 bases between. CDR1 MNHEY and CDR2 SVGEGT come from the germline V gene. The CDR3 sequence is CASPDPGNDGYTF. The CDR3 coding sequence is TGTGCCAGCCCCGATCCAGGGAATGATGGCTACACCTTC.

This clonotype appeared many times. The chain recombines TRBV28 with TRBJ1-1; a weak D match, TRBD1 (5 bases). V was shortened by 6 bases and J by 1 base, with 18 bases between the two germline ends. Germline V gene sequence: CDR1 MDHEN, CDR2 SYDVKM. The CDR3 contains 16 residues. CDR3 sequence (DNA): TGTGCCAGCAGCCCAGGCTGGGACGGGCGGAACACTGAAGCTTTCTTT. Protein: CASSPGWDGRNTEAFF.